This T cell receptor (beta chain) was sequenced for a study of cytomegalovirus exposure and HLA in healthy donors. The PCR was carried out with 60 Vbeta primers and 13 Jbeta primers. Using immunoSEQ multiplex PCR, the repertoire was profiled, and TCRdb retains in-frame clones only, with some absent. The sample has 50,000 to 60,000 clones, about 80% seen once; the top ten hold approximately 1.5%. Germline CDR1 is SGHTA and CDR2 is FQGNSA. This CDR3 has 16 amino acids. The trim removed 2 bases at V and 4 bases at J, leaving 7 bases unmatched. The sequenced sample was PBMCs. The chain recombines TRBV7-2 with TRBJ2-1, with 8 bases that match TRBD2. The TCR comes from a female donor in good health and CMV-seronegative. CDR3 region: CASSLRGSGGYNEQFF. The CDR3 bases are TGTGCCAGCAGCTTAAGGGGGAGCGGGGGTTACAATGAGCAGTTCTTC. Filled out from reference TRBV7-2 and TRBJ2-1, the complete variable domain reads GAGVSQSPSNKVTEKGKDVELRCDPISGHTALYWYRQSLGQGLEFLIYFQGNSAPDKSGLPSDRFSAERTGGSVSTLTIQRTQQEDSAVYLCASSLRGSGGYNEQFFGPGTRLTVL.